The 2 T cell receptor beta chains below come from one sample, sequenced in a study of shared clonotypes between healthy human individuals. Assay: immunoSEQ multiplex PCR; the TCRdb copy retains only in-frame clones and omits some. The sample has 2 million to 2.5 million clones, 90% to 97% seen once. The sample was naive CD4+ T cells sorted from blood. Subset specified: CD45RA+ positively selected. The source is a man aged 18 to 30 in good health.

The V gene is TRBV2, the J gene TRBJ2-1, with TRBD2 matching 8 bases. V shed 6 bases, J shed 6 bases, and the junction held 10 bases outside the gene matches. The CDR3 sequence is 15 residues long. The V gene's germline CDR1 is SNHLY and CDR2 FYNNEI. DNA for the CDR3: TGTGCCAGCAGGGGGGGAGCGGGAGACTCCAATGAGCAGTTCTTC. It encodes CASRGGAGDSNEQFF.

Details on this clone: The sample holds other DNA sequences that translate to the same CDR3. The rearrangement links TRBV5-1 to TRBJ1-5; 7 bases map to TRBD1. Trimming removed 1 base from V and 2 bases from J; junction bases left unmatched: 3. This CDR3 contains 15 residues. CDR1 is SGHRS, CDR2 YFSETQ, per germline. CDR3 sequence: CASSLTGEGNQPQHF. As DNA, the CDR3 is TGCGCCAGCAGCTTGACAGGGGAAGGCAATCAGCCCCAGCATTTT.